This TCR beta chain comes out of a study of T-cell reconstitution after alpha-beta-depleted transplantation in children. Whole-study findings and limits: Diversity and T-cell counts at one year after transplant derived mostly from new T cells.

On this clonotype itself: The antigen remains unidentified. A much larger clone differs from this one at a single base, so this may be a read error.

CDR1 is MGHRA and CDR2 is YSYEKL in the germline V gene. This CDR3 has 18 amino acids. Trimming removed 1 base at V and 6 bases at J, with 21 bases between. Researchers prepared the TCRbeta library using unique molecular identifiers, the study reports. TCRdb reanalysed the PCR reads using MiXCR and keeps one entry per CDR3 protein. Seen here are roughly 150,000 distinct CDR3 sequences, roughly 11% observed once, and the top ten hold 13%. The TCR was taken from a boy between 2 and 10 years old with acute myeloid leukemia, due to receive a stem cell transplant. The rearrangement uses TRBV4-1 and TRBJ2-2; unclear D gene. This specimen was PBMCs, taken before TCRalphabeta/CD19-depleted stem cell transplant. In DNA, the CDR3 is TGCGCCAGCAGCCAAGGCAACTATGGTTTGCGGCTCGCCGGGGAGCTGTTTTTT. This encodes CASSQGNYGLRLAGELFF.